Listed here are 12 T cell receptor beta chains from one sample, sequenced in a study of human versus mouse CDR3 diversity and MHC coevolution (dated by TCRdb to the late 2010s). Library preparation was by the immunoSEQ multiplex PCR assay. TCRdb retrieved this table from immuneACCESS and kept in-frame rearrangements only. Not all clones are present; in checked studies, unresolved V genes account for under half, and no reason is known for the remainder. This sample has just under 60,000 clones in its table, and 94% of those were observed once. Under 20% of the sample is taken by the ten largest. Material: naive CD4+ T cells from blood. The cell subset or site label of this sample denotes: CD45RO-negative CD62L-positive naive CD4 T cells. The origin of the receptors is a person aged 60 to 70 in good health.

The chain is built from TRBV2 and TRBJ2-7; D is uncertain. Per the germline V gene, CDR1 is SNHLY and CDR2 is FYNNEI. The CDR3 is 11 residues long. The V and J ends lost 7 bases and 12 bases respectively, with 16 bases between them. CDR3 amino acids: CASTFQTATYF. The CDR3 DNA reads TGTGCCAGCACGTTTCAGACTGCCACGTACTTC.

The genes are TRBV5-4 and TRBJ1-2; D may be TRBD1 (5 bases). This CDR3 is built from 13 residues. Germline CDR1 and CDR2: SGHNT and YYREEE (reference sequence). V shed 4 bases and J shed 6 bases, with 13 bases lying between them. Here the CDR3 reads CASSAAGGNGYTF. The DNA for the CDR3 is TGTGCCAGCAGCGCCGCCGGGGGTAATGGCTACACCTTC.

The chain uses TRBV2 and TRBJ1-1; D possibly corresponds to TRBD1 (6 bases). V lost 5 bases and J 2 bases, leaving 18 bases between the germline ends. The CDR3 contains 16 residues. CDR1 and CDR2 from the germline V gene are SNHLY and FYNNEI. The CDR3 DNA sequence: TGTGCCAGCAGTCGCGGGGGCATTCTTATCAACACTGAAGCTTTCTTT. It specifies CASSRGGILINTEAFF.

A few counts support this clone. As DNA, the CDR3 is TGTGCCAGCAGCTCTGGGACAGCCCGCTCTGGAAACACCATATATTTT. This gives the protein CASSSGTARSGNTIYF. The chain joins TRBV5-4 to TRBJ1-3; 7 bases line up with TRBD1. Germline loops: CDR1 SGHNT, CDR2 YYREEE (reference sequence). The V and J ends lost 3 bases and 0 bases, in that order; junction bases with no gene match: 6. This CDR3 comprises 16 residues.

V usage is TRBV5-6 and J usage is TRBJ2-5; 12 nucleotides match TRBD2. The J call is doubtful: the DNA matches TRBJ2-7 better. This CDR3 contains 15 residues. From germline, CDR1 is SGHDT and CDR2 YYEEEE. CDR3 residues: CASSLLAGGRYEQYF. The CDR3, as DNA: TGTGCCAGCAGCTTACTAGCGGGAGGACGCTACGAGCAGTACTTC.

The V call is TRBV10-3, the J call TRBJ2-5, with 7 bases matching TRBD1. Germline-derived CDR1 and CDR2 are ENHRY and SYGVKD. J gave up 9 bases and V 5 bases, and 6 bases lay outside the gene matches. The CDR3 length is 12 residues. CDR3 in amino acids: CAISMGQTAQYF. In DNA, the CDR3 is TGTGCCATCAGTATGGGACAGACGGCCCAGTACTTC.

Comments on this clone: Other DNA sequences in the same sample also yield this CDR3. The rearrangement links TRBV11-3 to TRBJ1-4, with a possible D match to TRBD1 (6 bases). The germline CDR1 and CDR2 sequences are SGHNT and YENEEA. The CDR3 is 13 residues long. Trimming shortened V by 9 bases and J by 7 bases, and 15 bases separated the two germline ends. The CDR3 reads CASSLNRVEKLFF. The CDR3 DNA reads TGTGCCAGTAGCCTAAACAGGGTTGAAAAACTGTTTTTT.

This rearrangement joins TRBV2 to TRBJ2-3; a weak D match, TRBD1 (5 bases). Germline CDR1 is SNHLY and CDR2 is FYNNEI. This CDR3 is built from 15 residues. Trimming took off 5 bases at V and 2 bases at J, with 14 bases between the two ends. The CDR3 sequence: CASSQQALLTDTQYF. The CDR3 bases are TGTGCCAGCAGTCAACAGGCGCTACTCACAGATACGCAGTATTTT. The entire variable domain, with the rest obtained from reference TRBV2 and TRBJ2-3, is as follows: EPEVTQTPSHQVTQMGQEVILRCVPISNHLYFYWYRQILGQKVEFLVSFYNNEISEKSEIFDDQFSVERPDGSNFTLKIRSTKLEDSAMYFCASSQQALLTDTQYFGPGTRLTVL.

V is TRBV19 and J is TRBJ1-5; 7 nucleotides agree with TRBD1. The V gene's germline CDR1 is LNHDA and CDR2 SQIVND (reference sequence). CDR3 length equals 13 residues. Germline trimming cut 6 bases from V and 6 bases from J; bases unmatched to any gene: 5. The CDR3 reads CASSTGVGQPQHF. In nucleotides, the CDR3 is TGTGCCAGTAGCACAGGGGTAGGTCAGCCCCAGCATTTT.

The chain is built from TRBV19 and TRBJ2-1; 9 bases align to TRBD2. The CDR3 has 15 residues. V shed 6 bases, J shed 3 bases, and the junction held 6 bases outside the gene matches. Germline V gene sequence: CDR1 LNHDA, CDR2 SQIVND (reference sequence). The CDR3 nucleotides read TGTGCCAGTAGACTCGGGACTAGCCTCTACAATGAGCAGTTCTTC. This gives the protein CASRLGTSLYNEQFF.

This chain joins TRBV5-1 and TRBJ1-1, with D maybe TRBD1 (5 bases). CDR1 is SGHRS, CDR2 YFSETQ, per germline. This CDR3 has 16 amino acids. V gave up 6 bases and J gave up 1 base, with 19 bases separating them. The CDR3 loop reads CASTRYGGGANTEAFF. CDR3 sequence (DNA): TGCGCCAGCACCCGATACGGGGGAGGGGCGAACACTGAAGCTTTCTTT.

The CDR3 sequence: CASSSAGLAGGYNEQFF. The CDR3 DNA sequence: TGTGCCAGCAGCTCAGCTGGACTAGCGGGGGGATACAATGAGCAGTTCTTC. The J gene is TRBJ2-1, the V gene TRBV7-2, with TRBD2 matching over 14 bases. The ends lost 4 bases at V and 4 bases at J; junction bases unmatched: 6. The CDR3 runs 17 residues. CDR1 SGHTA and CDR2 FQGNSA come from the germline V gene.